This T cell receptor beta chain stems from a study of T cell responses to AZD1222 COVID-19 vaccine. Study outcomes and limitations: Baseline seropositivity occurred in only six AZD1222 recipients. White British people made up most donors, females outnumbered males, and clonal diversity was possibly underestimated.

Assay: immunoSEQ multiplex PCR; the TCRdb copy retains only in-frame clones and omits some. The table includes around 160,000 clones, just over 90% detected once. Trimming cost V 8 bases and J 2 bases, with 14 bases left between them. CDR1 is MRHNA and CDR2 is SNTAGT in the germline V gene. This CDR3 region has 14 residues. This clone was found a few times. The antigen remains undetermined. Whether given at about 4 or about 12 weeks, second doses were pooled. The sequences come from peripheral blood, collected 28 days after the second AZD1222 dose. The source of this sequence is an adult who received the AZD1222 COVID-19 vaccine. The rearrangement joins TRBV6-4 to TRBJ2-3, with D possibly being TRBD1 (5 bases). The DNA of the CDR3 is TGTGCCAGCCGAAAAGGGGCACCCACAGATACGCAGTATTTT. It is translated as CASRKGAPTDTQYF.